These T cell receptor beta chains were read from a single sample in a study of blood T cell repertoires in COVID-19. The protocol was immunoSEQ multiplex PCR, while the TCRdb copy is restricted to in-frame clones and leaves out a portion. There are roughly 150,000 clones in the sample; under 90% occur only once, and under 0.75% lies in the top ten. The material sequenced was peripheral blood. Receptors were obtained from a man between 60 and 75 years old with acute or convalescent COVID-19. CDR3s include the opening cysteine and the closing phenylalanine or tryptophan. Fields, in order: D gene, J gene, clone size, V gene, CDR3 protein, CDR3 DNA. A D gene is named only where the DNA matches it firmly. A row's size may be missing; if present it is once, few, many or a size class.

D gene: -; J gene: TRBJ1-5; clone size: -; V gene: TRBV28; CDR3 protein: CASHGTRNQPQHF; CDR3 DNA: TGTGCCAGCCACGGGACACGGAATCAGCCCCAGCATTTT
D gene: -; J gene: TRBJ1-3; clone size: -; V gene: TRBV5-4; CDR3 protein: CASSLPGSGNTIYF; CDR3 DNA: TGTGCCAGCAGCTTACCGGGGTCCGGAAACACCATATATTTT
D gene: -; J gene: TRBJ1-3; clone size: -; V gene: TRBV6-5; CDR3 protein: CASSTQQGTGNTIYF; CDR3 DNA: TGTGCCAGCAGCACCCAACAGGGTACTGGAAACACCATATATTTT
D gene: TRBD2; J gene: TRBJ2-1; clone size: -; V gene: TRBV3-1/TRBV3-2; CDR3 protein: CASSHWTSYLANEQFF; CDR3 DNA: TGTGCCAGCAGCCACTGGACTAGCTATCTTGCCAATGAGCAGTTCTTC
D gene: -; J gene: TRBJ1-2; clone size: -; V gene: TRBV6-5; CDR3 protein: CASKEGRGYTF; CDR3 DNA: TGTGCCAGCAAGGAAGGGAGGGGCTACACCTTC
D gene: -; J gene: TRBJ1-2; clone size: -; V gene: TRBV4-2; CDR3 protein: CASSQGRSDGYTF; CDR3 DNA: TGTGCCAGCAGCCAAGGGAGGAGCGATGGCTACACCTTC
D gene: -; J gene: TRBJ2-1; clone size: -; V gene: TRBV7-2; CDR3 protein: CASSLAGGGNEQFF; CDR3 DNA: TGTGCCAGCAGCTTAGCGGGGGGTGGAAATGAGCAGTTCTTC
D gene: -; J gene: TRBJ2-3; clone size: -; V gene: TRBV24-1; CDR3 protein: CATSRASSTDTQYF; CDR3 DNA: TGTGCCACCAGCAGGGCATCTAGCACAGATACGCAGTATTTT
D gene: -; J gene: TRBJ1-2; clone size: few; V gene: TRBV21-1; CDR3 protein: CASSNRRWGKGLYGYTF; CDR3 DNA: TGTGCCAGCAGCAACCGCCGTTGGGGAAAGGGGCTCTATGGCTACACCTTC
D gene: -; J gene: TRBJ2-7; clone size: few; V gene: TRBV30; CDR3 protein: CAWGGFSYEQYF; CDR3 DNA: TGTGCCTGGGGCGGTTTCTCCTACGAGCAGTACTTC
D gene: -; J gene: TRBJ2-1; clone size: -; V gene: TRBV24-1; CDR3 protein: CATSDAGPAGNEQFF; CDR3 DNA: TGTGCCACCAGTGACGCGGGGCCAGCAGGGAATGAGCAGTTCTTC
D gene: -; J gene: TRBJ2-1; clone size: -; V gene: TRBV7-2; CDR3 protein: CASSLDGVKRGEQFF; CDR3 DNA: TGTGCCAGCAGCTTAGACGGGGTAAAGCGTGGCGAGCAGTTCTTC
D gene: TRBD1; J gene: TRBJ2-3; clone size: -; V gene: TRBV30; CDR3 protein: CAWTAGTGGSPQYF; CDR3 DNA: TGTGCCTGGACCGCCGGGACAGGGGGCAGTCCGCAGTATTTT
D gene: TRBD1; J gene: TRBJ1-5; clone size: -; V gene: TRBV19; CDR3 protein: CASNAGQVLNQPQHF; CDR3 DNA: TGTGCCAGTAACGCCGGACAGGTTCTCAATCAGCCCCAGCATTTT
D gene: -; J gene: TRBJ1-2; clone size: -; V gene: TRBV6-6; CDR3 protein: CASSSQDRANYGYTF; CDR3 DNA: TGTGCCAGCAGTTCCCAGGACAGAGCTAACTATGGCTACACCTTC
D gene: -; J gene: TRBJ1-6; clone size: -; V gene: TRBV11-2; CDR3 protein: CASSQEHYNSPLHF; CDR3 DNA: TGTGCCAGCAGCCAAGAGCATTATAATTCACCCCTCCACTTT
D gene: TRBD1; J gene: TRBJ1-2; clone size: -; V gene: TRBV6-1; CDR3 protein: CASSEHSTGGYGYTF; CDR3 DNA: TGTGCCAGCAGTGAGCACTCGACAGGGGGTTATGGCTACACCTTC
D gene: TRBD1; J gene: TRBJ1-1; clone size: once; V gene: TRBV7-9; CDR3 protein: CASSWTTGVGTEAFF; CDR3 DNA: TGTGCCAGCAGCTGGACGACAGGGGTGGGAACTGAAGCTTTCTTT
D gene: -; J gene: TRBJ2-1; clone size: -; V gene: TRBV3-1/TRBV3-2; CDR3 protein: CASSQTRSGEQFF; CDR3 DNA: TGTGCCAGCAGCCAGACTAGATCCGGTGAGCAGTTCTTC
D gene: -; J gene: TRBJ1-5; clone size: once; V gene: TRBV28; CDR3 protein: CASSLNQPQHF; CDR3 DNA: TGTGCCAGCAGCCTAAATCAGCCCCAGCATTTT
D gene: TRBD1; J gene: TRBJ1-1; clone size: -; V gene: TRBV27; CDR3 protein: CASSSTGQARGTEAFF; CDR3 DNA: TGTGCCAGCAGTTCAACGGGACAGGCCCGGGGCACTGAAGCTTTCTTT
D gene: -; J gene: TRBJ1-6; clone size: -; V gene: TRBV6-2/TRBV6-3; CDR3 protein: CASSYSHRNSPLHF; CDR3 DNA: TGTGCCAGCAGTTACTCCCACAGGAATTCACCCCTCCACTTT
D gene: TRBD1; J gene: TRBJ1-2; clone size: -; V gene: TRBV2; CDR3 protein: CASSGDSSGYTF; CDR3 DNA: TGTGCCAGCAGTGGGGACAGTAGTGGCTACACCTTC
D gene: TRBD1; J gene: TRBJ1-5; clone size: -; V gene: TRBV27; CDR3 protein: CASSLTGGQPQHF; CDR3 DNA: TGTGCCAGCAGTTTAACAGGGGGTCAGCCCCAGCATTTT
D gene: -; J gene: TRBJ1-5; clone size: -; V gene: TRBV6-1; CDR3 protein: CASSDAGGNQPQHF; CDR3 DNA: TGTGCCAGCAGTGACGCGGGAGGCAATCAGCCCCAGCATTTT
D gene: TRBD2; J gene: TRBJ2-7; clone size: few; V gene: TRBV6-1; CDR3 protein: CASSEVLAGGYEQYF; CDR3 DNA: TGTGCCAGCAGTGAAGTACTAGCGGGGGGCTACGAGCAGTACTTC
D gene: -; J gene: TRBJ2-2; clone size: -; V gene: TRBV7-8; CDR3 protein: CASSPSGFHGELFF; CDR3 DNA: TGTGCCAGCAGCCCTTCAGGGTTCCACGGGGAGCTGTTTTTT
D gene: TRBD1; J gene: TRBJ2-1; clone size: few; V gene: TRBV18; CDR3 protein: CASSPAGGGPDYNEQFF; CDR3 DNA: TGTGCCAGCTCACCCGCAGGGGGCGGCCCGGACTACAATGAGCAGTTCTTC
D gene: -; J gene: TRBJ2-2; clone size: -; V gene: TRBV7-2; CDR3 protein: CASSLAGRVTGELFF; CDR3 DNA: TGTGCCAGCAGCTTAGCGGGGAGAGTCACCGGGGAGCTGTTTTTT
D gene: -; J gene: TRBJ1-3; clone size: -; V gene: TRBV7-6; CDR3 protein: CASSLGASSGNTIYF; CDR3 DNA: TGTGCCAGCAGCTTAGGCGCAAGCTCTGGAAACACCATATATTTT
D gene: TRBD1; J gene: TRBJ1-1; clone size: once; V gene: TRBV7-9; CDR3 protein: CASSPPGQGEAFF; CDR3 DNA: TGTGCCAGCAGCCCCCCGGGACAGGGCGAAGCTTTCTTT
D gene: TRBD2; J gene: TRBJ2-7; clone size: few; V gene: TRBV7-2; CDR3 protein: CASSLGLAGGEQYF; CDR3 DNA: TGTGCCAGCAGCTTAGGGCTAGCGGGGGGAGAGCAGTACTTC
D gene: TRBD1; J gene: TRBJ1-4; clone size: -; V gene: TRBV11-2; CDR3 protein: CASSWGQGHSGTYEKLFF; CDR3 DNA: TGTGCCAGCAGCTGGGGACAGGGACACAGCGGGACTTATGAAAAACTGTTTTTT
D gene: -; J gene: TRBJ2-7; clone size: -; V gene: TRBV3-1/TRBV3-2; CDR3 protein: CASSQRDASYEQYF; CDR3 DNA: TGTGCCAGCAGCCAGCGGGACGCAAGCTACGAGCAGTACTTC
D gene: TRBD2; J gene: TRBJ2-3; clone size: -; V gene: TRBV6-6; CDR3 protein: CASISGRGGQDTQYF; CDR3 DNA: TGTGCCAGCATATCCGGGCGGGGGGGGCAAGATACGCAGTATTTT
D gene: TRBD1; J gene: TRBJ1-2; clone size: -; V gene: TRBV27; CDR3 protein: CASKKKDRAYYGYTF; CDR3 DNA: TGTGCCAGCAAGAAAAAGGACAGGGCGTATTATGGCTACACCTTC
D gene: TRBD2; J gene: TRBJ2-7; clone size: -; V gene: TRBV11-2; CDR3 protein: CASTSSSGGAYEQYF; CDR3 DNA: TGTGCCAGCACCTCCTCAAGCGGGGGAGCCTACGAGCAGTACTTC
D gene: -; J gene: TRBJ1-6; clone size: -; V gene: TRBV2; CDR3 protein: CASREPHNSPLHF; CDR3 DNA: TGTGCCAGCAGAGAGCCACATAATTCACCCCTCCACTTT
D gene: TRBD1; J gene: TRBJ1-4; clone size: few; V gene: TRBV5-6; CDR3 protein: CASSRGGAGNEKLFF; CDR3 DNA: TGTGCCAGCAGCAGAGGGGGCGCGGGTAATGAAAAACTGTTTTTT
D gene: TRBD2; J gene: TRBJ2-1; clone size: -; V gene: TRBV2; CDR3 protein: CASSPGLAGGPNEQFF; CDR3 DNA: TGTGCCAGCAGCCCGGGACTAGCGGGAGGGCCCAATGAGCAGTTCTTC
D gene: TRBD2; J gene: TRBJ2-3; clone size: few; V gene: TRBV11-2; CDR3 protein: CASSSRLAGGPGTQYF; CDR3 DNA: TGTGCCAGCAGCTCTCGACTAGCGGGGGGGCCTGGTACGCAGTATTTT
D gene: TRBD2; J gene: TRBJ2-7; clone size: -; V gene: TRBV7-2; CDR3 protein: CASSPQAGTLGEQYF; CDR3 DNA: TGTGCCAGCAGCCCCCAAGCGGGAACCCTCGGCGAGCAGTACTTC
D gene: -; J gene: TRBJ1-5; clone size: -; V gene: TRBV28; CDR3 protein: CASKGQKLPNQPQHF; CDR3 DNA: TGTGCCAGCAAGGGGCAGAAACTACCCAATCAGCCCCAGCATTTT
D gene: TRBD1; J gene: TRBJ1-4; clone size: -; V gene: TRBV6-6; CDR3 protein: CASGTGVPSEKLFF; CDR3 DNA: TGTGCCAGTGGAACAGGGGTTCCCTCTGAAAAACTGTTTTTT
D gene: TRBD1; J gene: TRBJ1-4; clone size: few; V gene: TRBV10-3; CDR3 protein: CAIRASGQTNEKLFF; CDR3 DNA: TGTGCCATCAGGGCGTCGGGACAGACTAATGAAAAACTGTTTTTT
D gene: -; J gene: TRBJ2-7; clone size: -; V gene: TRBV18; CDR3 protein: CASSPSYYEQYF; CDR3 DNA: TGTGCCAGCTCACCTAGTTACTACGAGCAGTACTTC
D gene: TRBD2; J gene: TRBJ2-3; clone size: -; V gene: TRBV7-2; CDR3 protein: CASSSLPGGITDTQYF; CDR3 DNA: TGTGCCAGCAGCTCCCTCCCGGGGGGGATCACAGATACGCAGTATTTT
D gene: -; J gene: TRBJ2-3; clone size: -; V gene: TRBV28; CDR3 protein: CASSFAGTTDTQYF; CDR3 DNA: TGTGCCAGCAGTTTCGCAGGAACCACAGATACGCAGTATTTT
D gene: -; J gene: TRBJ2-3; clone size: -; V gene: TRBV5-4; CDR3 protein: CASSLATRVTDTQYF; CDR3 DNA: TGTGCCAGCAGCTTGGCGACTAGGGTTACAGATACGCAGTATTTT
D gene: TRBD1; J gene: TRBJ2-3; clone size: once; V gene: TRBV7-3; CDR3 protein: CASSLGQGADTQYF; CDR3 DNA: TGTGCCAGCAGCTTAGGGCAGGGGGCAGATACGCAGTATTTT
D gene: -; J gene: TRBJ1-6; clone size: -; V gene: TRBV7-2; CDR3 protein: CASSLAQGDNSPLHF; CDR3 DNA: TGTGCCAGCAGCTTAGCACAGGGCGATAATTCACCCCTCCACTTT
D gene: TRBD1; J gene: TRBJ1-4; clone size: -; V gene: TRBV28; CDR3 protein: CASSHDRDQKEKLFF; CDR3 DNA: TGTGCCAGCAGCCACGACAGGGACCAAAAAGAAAAACTGTTTTTT
D gene: -; J gene: TRBJ1-1; clone size: -; V gene: TRBV7-9; CDR3 protein: CASSPPLGGNTEAFF; CDR3 DNA: TGTGCCAGCAGCCCCCCTTTGGGGGGGAACACTGAAGCTTTCTTT